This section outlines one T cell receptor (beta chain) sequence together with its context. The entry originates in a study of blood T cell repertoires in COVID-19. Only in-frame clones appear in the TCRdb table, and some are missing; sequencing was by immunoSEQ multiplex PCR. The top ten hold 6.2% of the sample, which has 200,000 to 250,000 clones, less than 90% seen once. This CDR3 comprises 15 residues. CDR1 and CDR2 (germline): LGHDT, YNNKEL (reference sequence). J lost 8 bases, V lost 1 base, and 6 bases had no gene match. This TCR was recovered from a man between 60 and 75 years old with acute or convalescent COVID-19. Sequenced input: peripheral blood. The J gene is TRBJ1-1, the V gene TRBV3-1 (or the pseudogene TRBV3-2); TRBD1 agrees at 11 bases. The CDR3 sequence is CASSQAGTGGWEAFF. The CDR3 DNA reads TGTGCCAGCAGCCAAGCGGGGACAGGGGGTTGGGAAGCTTTCTTT.